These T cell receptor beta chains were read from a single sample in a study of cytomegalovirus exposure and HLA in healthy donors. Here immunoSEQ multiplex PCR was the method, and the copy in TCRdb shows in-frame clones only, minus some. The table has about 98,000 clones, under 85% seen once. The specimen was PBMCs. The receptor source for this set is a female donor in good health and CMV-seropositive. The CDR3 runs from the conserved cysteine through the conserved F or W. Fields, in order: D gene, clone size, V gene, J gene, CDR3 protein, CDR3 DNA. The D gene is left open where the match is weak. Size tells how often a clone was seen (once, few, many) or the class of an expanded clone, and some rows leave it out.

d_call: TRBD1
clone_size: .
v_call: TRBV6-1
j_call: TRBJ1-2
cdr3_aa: CASSEGDRAPANYGYTF
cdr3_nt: TGTGCCAGCAGTGAAGGGGACAGGGCTCCAGCTAACTATGGCTACACCTTC

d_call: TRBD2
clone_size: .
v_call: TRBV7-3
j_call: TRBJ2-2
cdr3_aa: CASSPDGGSLTGELFF
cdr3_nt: TGTGCCAGCAGCCCGGATGGCGGGAGTCTCACCGGGGAGCTGTTTTTT

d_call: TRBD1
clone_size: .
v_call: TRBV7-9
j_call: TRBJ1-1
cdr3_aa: CASSLMGQGMNTEAFF
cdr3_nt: TGTGCCAGCAGCTTAATGGGACAGGGGATGAACACTGAAGCTTTCTTT

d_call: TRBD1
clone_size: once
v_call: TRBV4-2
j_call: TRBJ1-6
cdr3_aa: CASSQEGAPYNSPLHF
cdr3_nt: TGTGCCAGCAGCCAGGAGGGGGCACCCTATAATTCACCCCTCCACTTT

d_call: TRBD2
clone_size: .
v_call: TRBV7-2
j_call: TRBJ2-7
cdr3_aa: CASSLVASGGAVSYEQYF
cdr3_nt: TGTGCCAGCAGCTTAGTGGCTAGCGGGGGGGCGGTCTCCTACGAGCAGTACTTC

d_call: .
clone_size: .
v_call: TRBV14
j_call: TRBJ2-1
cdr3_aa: CASSQGGMREQFF
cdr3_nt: TGTGCCAGCAGCCAAGGCGGCATGCGGGAGCAGTTCTTC

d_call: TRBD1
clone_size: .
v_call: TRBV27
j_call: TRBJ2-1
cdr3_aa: CASSDREPYNEQFF
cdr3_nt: TGTGCCAGCAGTGACAGGGAACCCTACAATGAGCAGTTCTTC

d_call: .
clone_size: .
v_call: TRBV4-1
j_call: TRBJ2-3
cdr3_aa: CASSRDRKLTDTQYF
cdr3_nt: TGCGCCAGCAGCCGAGACCGAAAACTCACAGATACGCAGTATTTT

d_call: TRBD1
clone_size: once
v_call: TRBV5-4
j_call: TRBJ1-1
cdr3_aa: CASSLRTGRIVNTEAFF
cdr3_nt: TGTGCCAGCAGCTTGAGGACAGGGAGGATCGTGAACACTGAAGCTTTCTTT

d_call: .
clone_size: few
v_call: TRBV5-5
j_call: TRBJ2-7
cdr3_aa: CASSSRDTFYEQYF
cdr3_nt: TGTGCCAGCAGCTCCCGGGACACGTTCTACGAGCAGTACTTC

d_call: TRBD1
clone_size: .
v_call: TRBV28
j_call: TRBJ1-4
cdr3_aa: CASSSDRGTATNEKLFF
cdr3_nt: TGTGCCAGCAGTTCGGACAGGGGGACTGCAACTAATGAAAAACTGTTTTTT

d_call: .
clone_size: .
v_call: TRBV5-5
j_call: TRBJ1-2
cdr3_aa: CASKGQPLNYGYTF
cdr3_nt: TGTGCCAGCAAAGGACAGCCCCTAAACTATGGCTACACCTTC

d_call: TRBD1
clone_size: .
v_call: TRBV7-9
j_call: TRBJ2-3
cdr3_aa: CASSLVQGAYTDTQYF
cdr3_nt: TGTGCCAGCAGCTTAGTCCAGGGGGCTTACACAGATACGCAGTATTTT

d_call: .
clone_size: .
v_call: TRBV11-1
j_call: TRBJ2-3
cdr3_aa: CASSQGFTDTQYF
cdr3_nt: TGTGCCAGCAGCCAGGGATTCACAGATACGCAGTATTTT

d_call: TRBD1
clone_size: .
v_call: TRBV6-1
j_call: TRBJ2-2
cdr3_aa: CASSEGTGSGTGELFF
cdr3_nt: TGTGCCAGCAGTGAAGGGACAGGGAGTGGGACCGGGGAGCTGTTTTTT

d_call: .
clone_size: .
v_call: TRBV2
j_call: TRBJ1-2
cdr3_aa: CASSPGRGGYTF
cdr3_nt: TGTGCCAGCAGTCCCGGCAGGGGTGGCTACACCTTC

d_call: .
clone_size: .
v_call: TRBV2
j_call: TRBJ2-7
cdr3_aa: CASSEGPGLLPYEQYF
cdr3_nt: TGTGCCAGCAGTGAAGGGCCGGGACTCCTGCCCTACGAGCAGTACTTC

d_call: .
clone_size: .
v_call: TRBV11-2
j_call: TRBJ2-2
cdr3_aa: CASSFIQGWGGELFF
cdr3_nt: TGTGCCAGCAGTTTTATTCAGGGGTGGGGCGGGGAGCTGTTTTTT

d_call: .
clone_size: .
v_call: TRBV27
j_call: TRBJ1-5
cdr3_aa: CASSFTGSNQPQHF
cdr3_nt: TGTGCCAGCAGTTTTACAGGTAGCAATCAGCCCCAGCATTTT

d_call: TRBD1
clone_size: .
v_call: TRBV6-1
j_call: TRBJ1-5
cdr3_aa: CASSVTLGQGWNSNQPQHF
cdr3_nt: TGTGCCAGCAGTGTAACCCTTGGACAGGGTTGGAATAGCAATCAGCCCCAGCATTTT

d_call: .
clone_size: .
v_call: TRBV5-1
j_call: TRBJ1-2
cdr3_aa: CASSPQEGGYTF
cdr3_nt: TGCGCCAGCAGCCCACAGGAGGGAGGCTACACCTTC

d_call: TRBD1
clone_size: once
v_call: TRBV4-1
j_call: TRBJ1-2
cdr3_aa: CASSHGDRGVPGYTF
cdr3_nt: TGCGCCAGCAGCCACGGGGACAGGGGAGTCCCCGGCTACACCTTC